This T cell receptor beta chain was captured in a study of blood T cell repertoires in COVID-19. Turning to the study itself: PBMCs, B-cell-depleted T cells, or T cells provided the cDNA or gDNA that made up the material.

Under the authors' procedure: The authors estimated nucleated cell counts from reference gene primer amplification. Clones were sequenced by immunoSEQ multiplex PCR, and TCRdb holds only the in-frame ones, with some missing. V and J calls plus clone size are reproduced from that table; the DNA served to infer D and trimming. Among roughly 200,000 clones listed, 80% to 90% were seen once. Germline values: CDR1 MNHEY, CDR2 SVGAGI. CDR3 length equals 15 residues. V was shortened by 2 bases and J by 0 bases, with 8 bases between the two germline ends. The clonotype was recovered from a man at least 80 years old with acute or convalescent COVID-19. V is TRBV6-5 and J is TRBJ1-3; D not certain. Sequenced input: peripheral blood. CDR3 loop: CASSYRRDSGNTIYF. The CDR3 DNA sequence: TGTGCCAGCAGTTACCGGAGGGACTCTGGAAACACCATATATTTT.